This T cell receptor beta chain was sequenced during a study of spatial heterogeneity in lung cancer. TCRdb re-called the 5' RACE reads with MiXCR, one entry per CDR3 protein. The top ten hold 30% to 35% of the sample, which has approximately 1,300 distinct CDR3 sequences, 15% to 19% seen once. In this sample, this clonotype is medium-sized. What it recognizes is unknown. The library was designed around alpha chains, so this beta chain is a stray read whose abundance carries little weight. The CDR3 runs 12 residues. V lost 5 bases and J lost 4, with 8 bases in between. General observations from the study: Tumors with more nonsynonymous mutations had more expanded intratumoral alpha and beta TCRs.

Stated time point: sample taken at primary tumor resection. This chain connects TRBV12-3 or TRBV12-4 to TRBJ1-2, with a weak D call TRBD1 (5 bases). This sequence originates from a male donor with early-stage non-small cell lung cancer. The source material was lung tumor tissue, sampled at surgery. The CDR3 is CASSEDTYGYTF. The DNA of the CDR3 is TGTGCCAGCAGTGAGGACACCTATGGCTACACCTTC.